This T cell receptor beta chain appears in the sequencing data of a study of shared clonotypes between healthy human individuals. Trimming cost V 5 bases and J 4 bases, with 12 bases left between them. This CDR3 is built from 13 residues. Looked up from germline, CDR1 is SGHVS and CDR2 is FNYEAQ. Libraries were prepared by immunoSEQ multiplex PCR; TCRdb keeps only in-frame clonotypes and omits some of them. The sample contains around 1 million clones, 76% of which appear only once. This receptor was obtained from a man between 18 and 35 years old in good health. The specimen sequenced was memory CD4+ T cells sorted from blood. Subset of the sample: CD45RA-negative fraction. The V call is TRBV7-6, the J call TRBJ2-7, with D possibly being TRBD1 or TRBD2 (5 bases each). In DNA, the CDR3 is TGTGCCAGCAGCCCCCCCGGGGCTTACGAGCAGTACTTC. Its protein product is CASSPPGAYEQYF. Based on the CDR3 plus reference TRBV7-6 and TRBJ2-7, the full variable domain is GAGVSQSPRYKVTKRGQDVALRCDPISGHVSLYWYRQALGQGPEFLTYFNYEAQQDKSGLPNDRFSAERPEGSISTLTIQRTEQRDSAMYRCASSPPGAYEQYFGPGTRLTVT.